A single sample gave rise to the 4 T cell receptor beta chains below, sequenced in a study of cytotoxic CD8 clonotypes in ibrutinib-treated CLL. Libraries were prepared by immunoSEQ multiplex PCR; TCRdb keeps only in-frame clonotypes and omits some of them. The table shows 120,000 to 150,000 clones, with about 72% occurring only once. The input for sequencing was PBMCs, taken after 12 months of ibrutinib treatment. Source of these receptors: a human donor with chronic lymphocytic leukemia.

The rearrangement links TRBV5-1 to TRBJ2-7, with TRBD1 matching over 7 bases. CDR3 length equals 13 residues. Germline V gene data show CDR1 as SGHRS and CDR2 as YFSETQ. J was trimmed by 3 bases and V by 4 bases; bases with no gene match: 4. The CDR3 protein is CASSGTADYEQYF. As DNA, the CDR3 is TGCGCCAGCAGCGGGACAGCTGACTACGAGCAGTACTTC.

The chain links TRBV18 to TRBJ2-7; TRBD1 matches 10 bases. The trim removed 4 bases at V and 0 bases at J, leaving 3 bases unmatched. This CDR3 comprises 15 residues. Germline-derived CDR1 and CDR2 are KGHSH and LQKENI. This CDR3 reads CASSLRTGGSYEQYF. CDR3 DNA: TGTGCCAGCTCACTTAGGACAGGGGGCTCCTACGAGCAGTACTTC. Full variable domain (missing parts from reference TRBV18 and TRBJ2-7): NAGVMQNPRHLVRRRGQEARLRCSPMKGHSHVYWYRQLPEEGLKFMVYLQKENIIDESGMPKERFSAEFPKEGPSILRIQQVVRGDSAAYFCASSLRTGGSYEQYFGPGTRLTVT.

This rearrangement joins TRBV28 to TRBJ1-3; D might be TRBD1 (6 bases). Germline V lookup: CDR1 MDHEN, CDR2 SYDVKM. The CDR3 is made up of 18 amino acids. V lost 5 bases and J lost 0, with 20 bases in between. CDR3 sequence: CASSPLDGTPNSGNTIYF. DNA for the CDR3: TGTGCCAGCAGTCCCCTGGACGGGACACCGAACTCTGGAAACACCATATATTTT.

The rearrangement links TRBV27 to TRBJ1-5; 10 nucleotides line up with TRBD1. There are 14 residues in the CDR3. Unmatched junction bases numbered 3, after V lost 3 bases and J lost 7 bases. Germline values: CDR1 MNHEY, CDR2 SMNVEV (reference sequence). CDR3 sequence: CASSFGQGVQPQHF. CDR3 sequence (DNA): TGTGCCAGCAGTTTCGGACAGGGGGTACAGCCCCAGCATTTT.